A single sample is the source of the 28 T cell receptor beta chains below, sequenced in a study of cytomegalovirus exposure and HLA in healthy donors. Amplification used 60 Vbeta primers and 13 Jbeta primers. Profiled with immunoSEQ multiplex PCR; TCRdb holds only in-frame clones, not every one. The sample records under 200,000 clones, about 81% being singletons. The sequencing input was PBMCs. These receptors originate from a girl aged 2-10 years in good health and CMV-seropositive.

The chain couples TRBV19 to TRBJ2-7, with 8 bases aligning to TRBD2. CDR1 and CDR2 (germline): LNHDA, SQIVND (reference sequence). V lost 3 bases, J lost 4 bases, and 2 bases stayed unmatched. This CDR3 is 13 amino acids long. In DNA form, the CDR3 reads TGTGCCAGTAGTATCCAGCGGGAGTACGAGCAGTACTTC. This encodes CASSIQREYEQYF.

The count of this clone is one. The V gene is TRBV30, the J gene TRBJ2-3; D is unresolved. Germline CDR1 GTSNPN, CDR2 SVGIG (reference sequence). With 7 bases removed from V and 2 bases from J, the gap between germline ends came to 19 bases. The CDR3 runs 15 residues. CDR3 sequence: CASYEPWRNTDTQYF. The DNA for the CDR3 is TGTGCCTCATATGAGCCGTGGCGGAACACAGATACGCAGTATTTT. The full variable domain, completed using reference TRBV30 and TRBJ2-3, is SQTIHQWPATLVQPVGSPLSLECTVEGTSNPNLYWYRQAAGRGLQLLFYSVGIGQISSEVPQNLSASRPQDRQFILSSKKLLLSDSGFYLCASYEPWRNTDTQYFGPGTRLTVL.

V is TRBV6-1 and J is TRBJ1-1; TRBD1 agrees at 9 bases. V lost 6 bases and J lost 5; bases outside the gene matches: 7. Germline V gene data show CDR1 as MNHNS and CDR2 as SASEGT. This CDR3 comprises 14 residues. The CDR3 region has the DNA TGTGCCAGCAGCCCACAGGGGGCAGAAACTGAAGCTTTCTTT. Its translation: CASSPQGAETEAFF.

In DNA form, the CDR3 reads TGTGCCAGCAGCTCCGACAGGGTGGGCGGCAATCAGCCCCAGCATTTT. Protein sequence: CASSSDRVGGNQPQHF. The V call is TRBV7-9, the J call TRBJ1-5, with 7 bases aligning to TRBD1. CDR3 length equals 16 residues. Germline CDR1 SEHNR, CDR2 FQNEAQ (reference sequence). Germline trimming cut 4 bases from V and 2 bases from J; bases unmatched to any gene: 8.

The chain joins TRBV25-1 to TRBJ2-7; 7 bases agree with TRBD2. V was clipped by 2 bases and J by 3 bases; unmatched bases: 13. This CDR3 is 17 amino acids long. The V gene's germline CDR1 is MGHDK and CDR2 SYGVNS. The CDR3 sequence is CASSEVRVGSGHYEQYF. The DNA of the CDR3 is TGTGCCAGCAGTGAAGTTCGGGTCGGTAGCGGGCACTACGAGCAGTACTTC.

This chain links TRBV29-1 with TRBJ2-1; D unclear. This CDR3 contains 11 residues. Trimming took off 4 bases at V and 2 bases at J, with 3 bases between the two ends. Germline assignment: CDR1 SQVTM and CDR2 ANQGSEA. This chain's CDR3 is CSVVTYNEQFF. The CDR3 coding sequence is TGCAGCGTTGTAACCTACAATGAGCAGTTCTTC.

J is TRBJ1-3 and V is TRBV27; D is perhaps TRBD1 (6 bases). This CDR3 is built from 17 residues. The germline V gene encodes CDR1 MNHEY and CDR2 SMNVEV (reference sequence). Trimming pared 3 bases from V and 1 base from J, leaving 16 bases between. This CDR3 is CASSLSNTQGSGNTIYF. The CDR3, as DNA: TGTGCCAGCAGTTTGAGCAACACACAGGGATCTGGAAACACCATATATTTT.

This chain links TRBV4-1 with TRBJ1-1, with TRBD1 matching over 7 bases. Germline lookup yields CDR1 MGHRA and CDR2 YSYEKL. The CDR3 totals 15 residues. V lost 6 bases to trimming and J lost 0 bases; unmatched junction nucleotides: 7. The CDR3 loop is CASRTRTGLNTEAFF. CDR3 bases: TGCGCCAGCAGAACTCGGACAGGACTGAACACTGAAGCTTTCTTT.

The gene calls are TRBV5-1 and TRBJ2-5; 7 nucleotides line up with TRBD1. The tail of the sequence fits TRBJ2-7 better, so the J call may be wrong. The CDR3 has 11 amino acids. CDR1 SGHRS and CDR2 YFSETQ come from the germline V gene. This CDR3 is CASTGGDEQYF. The CDR3 DNA is TGCGCCAGCACAGGGGGAGACGAGCAGTACTTC.

The chain couples TRBV5-1 to TRBJ1-1; 9 bases fit TRBD1. Trimming cost V 4 bases and J 5 bases; bases outside gene matches: 12. Germline lookup yields CDR1 SGHRS and CDR2 YFSETQ. The CDR3 has 16 residues. This CDR3 is CASSPRGQGSSTEAFF. The CDR3 DNA reads TGCGCCAGCAGCCCACGGGGACAGGGATCTTCTACTGAAGCTTTCTTT.

The chain joins TRBV2 to TRBJ2-3; D unresolved. This CDR3 is built from 16 residues. CDR1 is SNHLY and CDR2 is FYNNEI in the germline V gene. With 6 bases removed from V and 2 bases from J, the gap between germline ends came to 18 bases. This CDR3 is CASRKDSIFYTDTQYF. In DNA form, the CDR3 reads TGTGCCAGCAGGAAAGACTCCATTTTTTACACAGATACGCAGTATTTT.

The V and J genes are TRBV27 and TRBJ2-3; 7 bases fit TRBD2. Germline-derived CDR1 and CDR2 are MNHEY and SMNVEV (reference sequence). The V gene end was trimmed by 0 bases and the J gene end by 4 bases; junction bases not matched to a gene: 4. The CDR3 contains 15 residues. The CDR3 is CASSLSGGSADTQYF. CDR3 DNA: TGTGCCAGCAGTTTATCCGGCGGGAGTGCAGATACGCAGTATTTT.

The chain's CDR3 is CASSYSRTAETQYF. The CDR3 nucleotides are TGTGCCAGCAGTTACAGCCGGACAGCAGAGACCCAGTACTTC. The J gene is TRBJ2-5, the V gene TRBV6-5; tentatively, D is TRBD1 (6 bases). Trimming took 2 bases from V and 4 from J, leaving 11 bases between them. Germline CDR1 and CDR2: MNHEY and SVGAGI. The CDR3 sequence is 14 residues long.

The chain is built from TRBV28 and TRBJ1-4, with a tentative D call TRBD1 (6 bases). Germline CDR1 reads MDHEN; CDR2 reads SYDVKM. The ends were cut back, 8 bases at V and 10 bases at J, with 20 bases in the middle. This CDR3 region has 14 residues. The CDR3 here is CASRPGDSLGKLFF. The CDR3 DNA sequence: TGTGCCAGCCGACCAGGGGATAGTCTAGGAAAACTGTTTTTT.

The chain carries TRBV4-2 and TRBJ2-3, with 16 bases aligning to TRBD2. The V segment lost 1 base and the J segment 4 bases; nucleotides outside the gene matches: 5. CDR1 and CDR2 (germline): LGHNA, YNFKEQ. This CDR3 spans 18 amino acids. This chain's CDR3 is CASSQGGGTSGRADTQYF. Here the CDR3 DNA reads TGTGCCAGCAGCCAAGGGGGAGGGACTAGCGGGAGGGCAGATACGCAGTATTTT.

V is TRBV29-1 and J is TRBJ1-5; 8 bases map to TRBD1. The V segment lost 6 bases and the J segment 4 bases; nucleotides outside the gene matches: 8. CDR1 is SQVTM, CDR2 ANQGSEA, per germline. This CDR3 comprises 14 residues. The CDR3 reads CSVSDRGGNQPQHF. The DNA for the CDR3 is TGCAGCGTCAGCGACAGGGGCGGAAATCAGCCCCAGCATTTT.

V is TRBV6-5 and J is TRBJ2-1, with a tentative D call TRBD2 (6 bases). This CDR3 contains 16 residues. V was cut by 0 bases and J by 9 bases, with 18 bases left in between. Germline values: CDR1 MNHEY, CDR2 SVGAGI. The CDR3 here is CASSYSSPGEWGEQFF. The CDR3 DNA reads as TGTGCCAGCAGTTACTCGAGCCCGGGAGAGTGGGGTGAGCAGTTCTTC.

This chain joins TRBV4-1 and TRBJ2-4; D gene ambiguous. Germline CDR1 is MGHRA and CDR2 is YSYEKL. The length of the CDR3 is 16 residues. V was pared by 1 base and J by 5 bases, with 15 bases between. This chain's CDR3 is CASSQAPPALENIQYF. CDR3 bases: TGCGCCAGCAGCCAAGCGCCCCCTGCGTTGGAAAACATTCAGTACTTC.

The J gene is TRBJ1-5, the V gene TRBV9; D is perhaps TRBD1 (6 bases). The CDR3 is made up of 15 amino acids. Germline V CDR1 and CDR2: SGDLS, YYNGEE. The germline V and J ends were trimmed by 4 bases and 2 bases, with 13 bases remaining between them. CDR3 bases: TGTGCCAGCAGCTATACAGGGAGCGGCAATCAGCCCCAGCATTTT. Protein product: CASSYTGSGNQPQHF.

The V gene is TRBV29-1, the J gene TRBJ1-2; a possible D gene is TRBD1 (6 bases). The CDR3 has 14 residues. V lost 0 bases, J lost 4 bases, and 12 bases lay in between. CDR1 and CDR2 (germline): SQVTM, ANQGSEA. DNA for the CDR3: TGCAGCGTTGAAGATCCGGCACAGGGCTATGGCTACACCTTC. It yields the protein CSVEDPAQGYGYTF.

V usage is TRBV30 and J usage is TRBJ1-4; D not certain. Germline V CDR1 and CDR2: GTSNPN, SVGIG (reference sequence). The CDR3 runs to 11 residues. CDR3 sequence (DNA): TGTGCTTACCGGGGAGGTGAAAAACTGTTTTTT. Protein product: CAYRGGEKLFF.

The J gene is TRBJ2-7, the V gene TRBV30, with 12 bases that match TRBD2. Germline loops: CDR1 GTSNPN, CDR2 SVGIG (reference sequence). This CDR3 spans 15 amino acids. V lost 1 base, J lost 1 base, and 2 bases stayed unmatched. CDR3 in DNA: TGTGCCTGGAGTGAAGGGACTAGCGGGTCCTACGAGCAGTACTTC. As protein: CAWSEGTSGSYEQYF.

This chain connects TRBV4-1 to TRBJ1-5; 8 bases match TRBD1. The CDR3 has 13 residues. With 4 bases clipped from V and 6 bases from J, the junction kept 2 bases outside the gene matches. CDR1 is MGHRA and CDR2 is YSYEKL in the germline V gene. CDR3 sequence reads: CASSPRGPQPQHF. The CDR3 DNA reads TGCGCCAGCAGCCCCAGGGGGCCTCAGCCCCAGCATTTT.

The chain links TRBV28 to TRBJ2-5, with a tentative D call TRBD1 (5 bases). Germline V CDR1 and CDR2: MDHEN, SYDVKM. The CDR3 contains 15 residues. Deletions cut 3 bases from V and 2 bases from J, with 13 bases between. The CDR3 protein is CASSFQAGYQETQYF. CDR3 bases: TGTGCCAGCAGTTTTCAGGCAGGGTATCAAGAGACCCAGTACTTC.

The chain recombines TRBV5-1 with TRBJ1-2; 7 bases match TRBD1. Germline loops: CDR1 SGHRS, CDR2 YFSETQ. V trimming: 5 bases; J trimming: 4 bases; junction bases outside the gene matches: 14. CDR3 length equals 16 residues. The CDR3 DNA follows: TGCGCCAGCAGTCCGACAGGGTCCCATTCCGGCTATGGCTACACCTTC. It encodes CASSPTGSHSGYGYTF.

The CDR3 DNA follows: TGTGCCAGCTCCGAAGGACATACCGCTGGCTATGGCTACACCTTC. This gives the protein CASSEGHTAGYGYTF. The rearrangement uses TRBV18 and TRBJ1-2; weak D call: TRBD1 (5 bases). Looked up from germline, CDR1 is KGHSH and CDR2 is LQKENI. V was shortened by 6 bases and J by 4 bases, with 18 bases between the two germline ends. This CDR3 comprises 15 residues. Together with reference TRBV18 and TRBJ1-2, the CDR3 gives the full variable domain: NAGVMQNPRHLVRRRGQEARLRCSPMKGHSHVYWYRQLPEEGLKFMVYLQKENIIDESGMPKERFSAEFPKEGPSILRIQQVVRGDSAAYFCASSEGHTAGYGYTFGSGTRLTVV.

This clone was seen a few times. The rearrangement links TRBV29-1 to TRBJ2-1; 8 bases match TRBD2. CDR3 length equals 14 residues. J was trimmed by 1 base and V by 7 bases; bases with no gene match: 6. The germline gives CDR1 SQVTM, CDR2 ANQGSEA. This chain's CDR3 is CSAGGAGSYNEQFF. The CDR3 DNA is TGCAGCGCGGGGGGGGCGGGGTCCTACAATGAGCAGTTCTTC.

A few counts support this clone. The rearrangement joins TRBV4-2 to TRBJ1-2; no clear D gene. The CDR3 is 13 residues long. Germline CDR1 is LGHNA and CDR2 is YNFKEQ. Trimming left V 1 base short and J 6 bases short, with 9 bases between. In nucleotides, the CDR3 is TGTGCCAGCAGCCAAGTTAGTCGGGATGGCTACACCTTC. Translation: CASSQVSRDGYTF.